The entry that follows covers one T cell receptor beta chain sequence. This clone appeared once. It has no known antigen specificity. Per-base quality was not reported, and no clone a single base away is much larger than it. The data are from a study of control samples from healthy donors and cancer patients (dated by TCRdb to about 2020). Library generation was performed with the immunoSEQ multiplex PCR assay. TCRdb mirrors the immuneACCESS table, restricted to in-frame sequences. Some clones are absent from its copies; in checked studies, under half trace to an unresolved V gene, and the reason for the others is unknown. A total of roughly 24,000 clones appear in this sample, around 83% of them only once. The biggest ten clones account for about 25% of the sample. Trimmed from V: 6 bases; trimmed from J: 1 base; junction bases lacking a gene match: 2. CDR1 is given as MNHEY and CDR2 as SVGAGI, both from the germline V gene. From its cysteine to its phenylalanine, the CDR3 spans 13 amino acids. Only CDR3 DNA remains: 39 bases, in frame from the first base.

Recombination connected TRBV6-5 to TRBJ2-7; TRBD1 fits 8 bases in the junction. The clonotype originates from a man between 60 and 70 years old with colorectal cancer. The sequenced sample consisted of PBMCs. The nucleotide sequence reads TGTGCCAGCAGATGGACAGGGTCCTACGAGCAGTACTTC. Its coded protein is CASRWTGSYEQYF.